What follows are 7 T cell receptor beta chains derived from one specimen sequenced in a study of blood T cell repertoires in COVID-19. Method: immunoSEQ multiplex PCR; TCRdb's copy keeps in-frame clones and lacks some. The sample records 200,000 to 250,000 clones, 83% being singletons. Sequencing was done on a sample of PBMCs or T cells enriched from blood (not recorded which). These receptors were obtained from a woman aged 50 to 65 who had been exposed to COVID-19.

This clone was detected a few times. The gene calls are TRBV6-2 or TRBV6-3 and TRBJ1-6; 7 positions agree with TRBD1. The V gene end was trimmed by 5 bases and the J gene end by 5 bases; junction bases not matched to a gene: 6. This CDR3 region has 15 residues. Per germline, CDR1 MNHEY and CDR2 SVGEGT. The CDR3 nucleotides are TGTGCCAGCAGTCTTTTTGGACAGGATAATTCACCCCTCCACTTT. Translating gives CASSLFGQDNSPLHF.

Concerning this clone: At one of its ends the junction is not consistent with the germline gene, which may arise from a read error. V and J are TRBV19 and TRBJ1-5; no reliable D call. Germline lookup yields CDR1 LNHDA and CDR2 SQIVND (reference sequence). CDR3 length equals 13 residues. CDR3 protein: CASKETSNQPQHF. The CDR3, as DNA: TGTGCGAGTAAGGAGACTAGCAATCAGCCCCAGCATTTT.

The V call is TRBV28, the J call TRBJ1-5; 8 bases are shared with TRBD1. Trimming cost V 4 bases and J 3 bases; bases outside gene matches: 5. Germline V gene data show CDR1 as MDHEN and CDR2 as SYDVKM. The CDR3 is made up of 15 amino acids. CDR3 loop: CASSYDRGVNQPQHF. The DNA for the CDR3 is TGTGCCAGCAGTTATGACAGGGGAGTCAATCAGCCCCAGCATTTT.

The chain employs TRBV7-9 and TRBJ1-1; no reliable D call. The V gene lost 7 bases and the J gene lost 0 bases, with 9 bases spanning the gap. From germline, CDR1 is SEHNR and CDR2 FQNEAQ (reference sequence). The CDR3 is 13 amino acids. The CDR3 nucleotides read TGTGCCAGCACGGCAGATATGAACACTGAAGCTTTCTTT. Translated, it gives CASTADMNTEAFF.

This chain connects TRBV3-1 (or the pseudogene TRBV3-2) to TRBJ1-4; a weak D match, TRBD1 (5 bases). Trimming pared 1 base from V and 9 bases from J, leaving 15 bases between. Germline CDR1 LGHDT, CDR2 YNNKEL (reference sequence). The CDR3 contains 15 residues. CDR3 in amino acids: CASSQATGPAKKLFF. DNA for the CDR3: TGTGCCAGCAGCCAAGCAACAGGACCCGCCAAAAAACTGTTTTTT.

CDR3 DNA: TGTGCCAGCAGTAGACAGGGTGAAGCTTTCTTT. It translates to CASSRQGEAFF. The V call is TRBV12-3 or TRBV12-4, the J call TRBJ1-1, with TRBD1 matching 7 bases. Trimming removed 5 bases from V and 7 bases from J; junction bases left unmatched: 1. The length of the CDR3 is 11 residues.

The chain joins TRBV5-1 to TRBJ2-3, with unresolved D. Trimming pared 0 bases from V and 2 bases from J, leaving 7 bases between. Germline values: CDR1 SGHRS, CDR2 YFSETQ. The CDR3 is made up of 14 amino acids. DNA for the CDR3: TGCGCCAGCAGCTTGGACCCTAACACAGATACGCAGTATTTT. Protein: CASSLDPNTDTQYF.